This passage covers 16 T cell receptor beta chains from one sample sequenced in a study of shared clonotypes between healthy human individuals. The assay was immunoSEQ multiplex PCR, and TCRdb's table has in-frame clones only and misses some. The data hold about 680,000 clones, with about 92% observed a single time. CD45RO-negative CD8 cells positively selected for CCR7 made up the naive population, which excluded terminally differentiated effector memory CD45RA+ cells. The sample taken for sequencing was naive CD8+ T cells sorted from blood. The receptors here all came from a man under 40 in good health.

The chain carries TRBV7-6 and TRBJ1-2, with D perhaps matching TRBD1 (5 bases). Germline V gene data show CDR1 as SGHVS and CDR2 as FNYEAQ. The CDR3 extends over 13 amino acids. V lost 4 bases and J 2 bases, leaving 8 bases between the germline ends. The CDR3 coding sequence is TGTGCCAGCAGCTCAACAGGAAACTATGGCTACACCTTC. It codes for CASSSTGNYGYTF. The full variable domain, its missing parts supplied by reference TRBV7-6 and TRBJ1-2, is GAGVSQSPRYKVTKRGQDVALRCDPISGHVSLYWYRQALGQGPEFLTYFNYEAQQDKSGLPNDRFSAERPEGSISTLTIQRTEQRDSAMYRCASSSTGNYGYTFGSGTRLTVV.

V is TRBV5-1 and J is TRBJ2-7, with TRBD1 identical over 7 bases. CDR1 and CDR2 from the germline V gene are SGHRS and YFSETQ. Trimming took 4 bases from V and 2 from J; bases not matched to a gene: 3. The CDR3 extends over 13 amino acids. The CDR3 loop is CASSIGQAYEQYF. CDR3 coding DNA: TGCGCCAGCAGCATAGGACAGGCCTACGAGCAGTACTTC.

This rearrangement joins TRBV7-8 to TRBJ1-4, with TRBD1 matching 7 bases. The germline V gene encodes CDR1 SGHVS and CDR2 FQNEAQ. The CDR3 covers 16 residues. V was clipped by 1 base and J by 5 bases; unmatched bases: 7. The CDR3 region is CASSLDPGTENEKLFF. The CDR3 DNA reads TGTGCCAGCAGCTTAGACCCCGGGACAGAAAATGAAAAACTGTTTTTT.

Note on this clone: One end of the junction does not line up with germline, which may come from a read error. The V gene is TRBV5-4, the J gene TRBJ2-2; maybe TRBD2 (7 bases). CDR3 length: 17 residues. Germline V gene lookup returns CDR1 SGHNT and CDR2 YYREEE (reference sequence). CDR3 in DNA: TGTGCCAGCAGCTTCTTTTCGGGGGGCGCGAATACCGGGGAGCTGTTTTTT. Encoded protein: CASSFFSGGANTGELFF.

CDR3 region: CASMPGVGGRNEKLFF. CDR3 DNA: TGTGCCAGCATGCCGGGGGTCGGGGGAAGGAATGAAAAACTGTTTTTT. The chain is built from TRBV28 and TRBJ1-4, with D maybe TRBD1 (5 bases). This CDR3 is 16 amino acids long. Germline V gene lookup returns CDR1 MDHEN and CDR2 SYDVKM. Trimming pared 7 bases from V and 5 bases from J, leaving 20 bases between.

The chain has TRBV7-2 and TRBJ2-2; perhaps TRBD2 as D (5 bases). The CDR3 totals 16 residues. Trimming took off 2 bases at V and 1 base at J, with 11 bases between the two ends. Germline V gene sequence: CDR1 SGHTA, CDR2 FQGNSA. CDR3 protein: CASSLRPGRNTGELFF. CDR3 sequence (DNA): TGTGCCAGCAGCTTAAGACCGGGGAGGAACACCGGGGAGCTGTTTTTT.

The chain recombines TRBV9 with TRBJ2-3; TRBD1 matches 7 bases. The J segment lost 3 bases and the V segment lost 6 bases, leaving 10 bases of the junction unmatched. CDR3 size: 15 residues. Looked up from germline, CDR1 is SGDLS and CDR2 is YYNGEE. The CDR3 spells CASNPTGVRTDTQYF. In nucleotides, the CDR3 is TGTGCCAGCAACCCTACAGGGGTTAGGACAGATACGCAGTATTTT.

The chain couples TRBV7-2 to TRBJ2-7; D is possibly TRBD1 (6 bases). Trimming removed 4 bases from V and 2 bases from J, with 12 bases in between. Germline values: CDR1 SGHTA, CDR2 FQGNSA. This CDR3 is 14 amino acids long. Here the CDR3 reads CASSYAGTTYEQYF. In DNA form, the CDR3 reads TGTGCCAGCAGCTATGCCGGGACAACCTACGAGCAGTACTTC. Filled out from reference TRBV7-2 and TRBJ2-7, the complete variable domain reads GAGVSQSPSNKVTEKGKDVELRCDPISGHTALYWYRQSLGQGLEFLIYFQGNSAPDKSGLPSDRFSAERTGGSVSTLTIQRTQQEDSAVYLCASSYAGTTYEQYFGPGTRLTVT.

This chain uses TRBV29-1 with TRBJ2-7, with TRBD2 as a possible D gene (5 bases). The CDR3 spans 11 residues. Trimming took off 6 bases at V and 5 bases at J, with 11 bases between the two ends. Looked up from germline, CDR1 is SQVTM and CDR2 is ANQGSEA. The CDR3 DNA reads TGCAGCGTCCGGAATAGCGACGAGCAGTACTTC. This codes for CSVRNSDEQYF.

The genes are TRBV7-8 and TRBJ1-1; tentatively, D is TRBD1 (6 bases). There are 16 residues in the CDR3. The V end was cut by 0 bases, the J end by 7 bases, with 18 bases between. The germline V gene has CDR1 SGHVS and CDR2 FQNEAQ. The CDR3 DNA reads as TGTGCCAGCAGCTTAGCCACAGGGACCGGACTGATTGAAGCTTTCTTT. It specifies CASSLATGTGLIEAFF.

Only one count was recorded for this clone. The V call is TRBV5-3, the J call TRBJ2-6, with D hard to call. TRBV5-3 has ORF status, its function being uncertain. The V gene lost 4 bases and the J gene lost 3 bases, with 5 bases spanning the gap. This CDR3 has 13 amino acids. As DNA, the CDR3 is TGTGCCAGAAGCAGGTTTGGGGCCAACGTCCTGACTTTC. This sequence encodes CARSRFGANVLTF.

Here the CDR3 reads CASSETASGTRTGERGNTEAFF. In DNA form, the CDR3 reads TGTGCCAGCAGCGAGACCGCGAGTGGAACCCGGACAGGGGAACGAGGGAACACTGAAGCTTTCTTT. This rearrangement joins TRBV9 to TRBJ1-1; 9 nucleotides agree with TRBD1. Germline values: CDR1 SGDLS, CDR2 YYNGEE. V trimming: 3 bases; J trimming: 1 base; junction bases outside the gene matches: 25. The CDR3 consists of 22 residues.

The table lists this clone with a count of one. The chain combines TRBV29-1 with TRBJ2-5; 11 bases are a match to TRBD2. This CDR3 is 15 amino acids long. Germline V gene sequence: CDR1 SQVTM, CDR2 ANQGSEA. The junction had 8 bases not matched to a gene; V was cut back by 4 bases and J by 4 bases. This chain's CDR3 is CSVVIAGGPGETQYF. CDR3 in DNA: TGCAGCGTTGTTATAGCGGGAGGGCCTGGAGAGACCCAGTACTTC. Looking up the rest from reference TRBV29-1 and TRBJ2-5 gives the full variable domain: SAVISQKPSRDICQRGTSLTIQCQVDSQVTMMFWYRQQPGQSLTLIATANQGSEATYESGFVIDKFPISRPNLTFSTLTVSNMSPEDSSIYLCSVVIAGGPGETQYFGPGTRLLVL.

In its sample, this clone was seen once. V and J are TRBV27 and TRBJ2-7; D unclear. Trimming cost V 5 bases and J 1 base, with 9 bases left between them. This CDR3 is 13 amino acids long. Germline CDR1 is MNHEY and CDR2 is SMNVEV (reference sequence). CDR3 amino acids: CASSPRPSYEQYF. The CDR3 DNA reads TGTGCCAGCAGTCCGCGACCATCCTACGAGCAGTACTTC.

The chain recombines TRBV27 with TRBJ2-1; D unclear. The germline V and J ends were trimmed by 6 bases and 8 bases, with 20 bases remaining between them. CDR1 is MNHEY and CDR2 is SMNVEV in the germline V gene (reference sequence). The CDR3 contains 15 residues. The CDR3 loop is CASREYRFSYYEQFF. The CDR3 coding sequence is TGTGCCAGCAGGGAATATCGGTTTTCTTACTATGAGCAGTTCTTC.

The rearrangement uses TRBV7-9 and TRBJ2-3; TRBD2 matches 15 bases. The length of the CDR3 is 16 residues. V lost 5 bases and J lost 3; bases outside the gene matches: 3. From germline, CDR1 is SEHNR and CDR2 FQNEAQ (reference sequence). The DNA of the CDR3 is TGTGCCAGCAGCCCCGGGACTAGCGGGAGGACAGATACGCAGTATTTT. Protein: CASSPGTSGRTDTQYF.